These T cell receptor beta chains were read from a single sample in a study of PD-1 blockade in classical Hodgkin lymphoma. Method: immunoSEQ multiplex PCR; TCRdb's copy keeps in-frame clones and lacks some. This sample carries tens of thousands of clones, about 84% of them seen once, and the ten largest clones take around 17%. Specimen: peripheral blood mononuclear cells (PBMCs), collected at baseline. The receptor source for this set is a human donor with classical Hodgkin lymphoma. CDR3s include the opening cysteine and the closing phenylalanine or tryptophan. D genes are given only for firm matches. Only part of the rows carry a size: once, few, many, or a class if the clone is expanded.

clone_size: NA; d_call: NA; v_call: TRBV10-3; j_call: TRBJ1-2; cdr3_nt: TGTGCCATCAGTGGCAACGGCCGAGCTAACTATGGCTACACCTTC; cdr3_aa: CAISGNGRANYGYTF
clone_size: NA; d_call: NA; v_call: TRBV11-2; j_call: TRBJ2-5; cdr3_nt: TGTGCCAGCAGCCAAGGGGGAAAGACCCAGTACTTC; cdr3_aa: CASSQGGKTQYF
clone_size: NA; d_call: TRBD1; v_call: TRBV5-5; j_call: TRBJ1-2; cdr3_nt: TGTGCCAGCAGCTGGGGACCAGACAGGGCACATAACTATGGCTACACCTTC; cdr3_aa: CASSWGPDRAHNYGYTF
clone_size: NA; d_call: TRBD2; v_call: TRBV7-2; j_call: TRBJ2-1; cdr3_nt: TGTGCCAGCAGCTCGTCCGGGACTAGCGGGCGCGATGAGCAGTTCTTC; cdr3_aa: CASSSSGTSGRDEQFF
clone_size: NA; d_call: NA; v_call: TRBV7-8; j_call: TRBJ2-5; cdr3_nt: TGTGCCAGCAGCCCGCGGCGGTACTCGTCGGCGGGAGAGACCCAGTACTTC; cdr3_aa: CASSPRRYSSAGETQYF
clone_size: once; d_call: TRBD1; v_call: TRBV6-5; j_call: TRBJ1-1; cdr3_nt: TGTGCCAGCAGGCGCCAGGGGGCTTTCTCTGAAGCTTTCTTT; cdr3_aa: CASRRQGAFSEAFF
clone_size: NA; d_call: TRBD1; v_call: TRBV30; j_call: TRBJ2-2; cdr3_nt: TGTGCCTGGAATTCACAGGGGACCGGGGAGCTGTTTTTT; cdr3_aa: CAWNSQGTGELFF
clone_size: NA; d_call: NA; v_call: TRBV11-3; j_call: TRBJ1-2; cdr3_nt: TGTGCCAGCAGCTCCCCGAGGGTGTTCGGCTACACCTTC; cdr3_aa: CASSSPRVFGYTF
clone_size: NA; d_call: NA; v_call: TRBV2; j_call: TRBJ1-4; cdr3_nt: TGTGCCAGCATCCAGGAATCAACTAATGAAAAACTGTTTTTT; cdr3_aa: CASIQESTNEKLFF
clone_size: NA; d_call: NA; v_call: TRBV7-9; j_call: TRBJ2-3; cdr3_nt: TGTGCCAGCAGCCGGGACTTTATCCCCGAAAGCACAGATACGCAGTATTTT; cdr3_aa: CASSRDFIPESTDTQYF
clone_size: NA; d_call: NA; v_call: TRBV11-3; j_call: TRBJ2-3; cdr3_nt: TGTGCCAGCAGCTTAGACGCGGACACAGATACGCAGTATTTT; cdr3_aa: CASSLDADTDTQYF
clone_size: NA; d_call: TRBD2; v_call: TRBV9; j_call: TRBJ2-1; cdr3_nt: TGTGCCAGCAGCCCTCAAGCGGGAGGGCCCGGTGAGCAGTTCTTC; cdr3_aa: CASSPQAGGPGEQFF
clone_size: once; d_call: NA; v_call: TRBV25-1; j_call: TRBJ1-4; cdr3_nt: TGTGCCAGCAGTGATCCCGGGTCGGTGGGAAAACTGTTTTTT; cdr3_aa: CASSDPGSVGKLFF
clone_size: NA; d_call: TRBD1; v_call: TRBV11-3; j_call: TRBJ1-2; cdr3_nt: TGTGCCAGCAGCTTCGGGACAGATAGCGGCTACACCTTC; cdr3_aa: CASSFGTDSGYTF
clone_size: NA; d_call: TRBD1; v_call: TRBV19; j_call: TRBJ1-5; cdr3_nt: TGTGCCAGTAGTACTCAACAGGGGAGCAATCAGCCCCAGCATTTT; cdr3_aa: CASSTQQGSNQPQHF
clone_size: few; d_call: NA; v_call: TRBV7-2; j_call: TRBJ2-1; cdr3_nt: TGTGCCAGCAACAAGAGGGGACTTGGTGACAATGAGCAGTTCTTC; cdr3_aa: CASNKRGLGDNEQFF
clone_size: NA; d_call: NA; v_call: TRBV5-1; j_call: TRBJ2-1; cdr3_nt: TGCGCCAGCAGCCGGGAGTCGGACAATGAGCAGTTCTTC; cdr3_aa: CASSRESDNEQFF
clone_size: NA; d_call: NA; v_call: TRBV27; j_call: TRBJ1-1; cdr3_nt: TGTGCCAGCAGAACCATTACAGTGAACACTGAAGCTTTCTTT; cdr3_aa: CASRTITVNTEAFF
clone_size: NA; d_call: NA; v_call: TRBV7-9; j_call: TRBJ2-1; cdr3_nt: TGTGCCAGCAGGACGAGGACGGGGGCCAACAATGAGCAGTTCTTC; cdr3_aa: CASRTRTGANNEQFF
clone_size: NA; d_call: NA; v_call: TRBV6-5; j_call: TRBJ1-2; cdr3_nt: TGTGCCAGCAGTTACTCGGAGCACAGGGCTAACTATGGCTACACCTTC; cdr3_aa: CASSYSEHRANYGYTF
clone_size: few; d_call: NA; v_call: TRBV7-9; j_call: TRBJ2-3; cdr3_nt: TGTGCCAGCAGCTCTTTCCCACAGGGACGCACAGATACGCAGTATTTT; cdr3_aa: CASSSFPQGRTDTQYF
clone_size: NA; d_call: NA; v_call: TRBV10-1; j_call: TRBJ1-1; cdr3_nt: TGCGCCAGCAGTGAGGTCGGTGGTTGGGGGCGAGACAACACTGAAGCTTTCTTT; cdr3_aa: CASSEVGGWGRDNTEAFF
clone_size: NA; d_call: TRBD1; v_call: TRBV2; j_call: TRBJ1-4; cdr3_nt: TGTGCCAGCAGTTCGGGACAGGGGGCACAGGGGAAACTGTTTTTT; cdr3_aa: CASSSGQGAQGKLFF
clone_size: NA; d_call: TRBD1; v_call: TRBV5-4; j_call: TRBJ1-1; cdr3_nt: TGTGCCAGCAGCTTGGCAGATAGAGACAGGGTAGAAGCTTTCTTT; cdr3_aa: CASSLADRDRVEAFF
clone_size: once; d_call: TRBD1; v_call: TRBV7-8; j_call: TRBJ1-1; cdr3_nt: TGTGCCAGCAGCTTCCGGTTCTACAAGACAGGGGAGAACACTGAAGCTTTCTTT; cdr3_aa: CASSFRFYKTGENTEAFF
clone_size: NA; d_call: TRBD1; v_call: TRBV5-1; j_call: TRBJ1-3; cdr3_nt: TGCGCCAGCAGCTGGGACAGTACTTTTTCTGGAAACACCATATATTTT; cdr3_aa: CASSWDSTFSGNTIYF
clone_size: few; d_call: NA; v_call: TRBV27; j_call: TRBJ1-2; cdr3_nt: TGTGCCAGCAGTTCCCCAAGTCTGGACAACTATGGCTACACCTTC; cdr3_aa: CASSSPSLDNYGYTF
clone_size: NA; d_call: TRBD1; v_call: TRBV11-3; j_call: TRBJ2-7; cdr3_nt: TGTGCCAGCAGCTTCTCCGGGACAGATGCCTACGAGCAGTACTTC; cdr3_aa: CASSFSGTDAYEQYF
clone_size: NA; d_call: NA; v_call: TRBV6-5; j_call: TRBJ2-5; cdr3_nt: TGTGCCAGCAGTTACGCCAACGGACCCCTAGGAGAGACCCAGTACTTC; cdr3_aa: CASSYANGPLGETQYF
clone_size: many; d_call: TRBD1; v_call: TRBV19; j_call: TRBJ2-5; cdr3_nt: TGTGCCAGTAGTATCCGGACAGGGCGGGAGACCCAGTACTTC; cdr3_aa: CASSIRTGRETQYF
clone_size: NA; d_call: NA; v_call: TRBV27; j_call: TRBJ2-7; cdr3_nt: TGTGCCAGCAGTTTTAAGCGGTTTTCCTACGAGCAGTACTTC; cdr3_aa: CASSFKRFSYEQYF
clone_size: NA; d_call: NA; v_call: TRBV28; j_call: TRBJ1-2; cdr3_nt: TGTGCCAGCAGTTTGGCCAGCGGGGGCATGAACTATGGCTACACCTTC; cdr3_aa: CASSLASGGMNYGYTF
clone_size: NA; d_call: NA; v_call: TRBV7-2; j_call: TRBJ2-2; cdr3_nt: TGTGCCAGCAGCTTAACGGGGGCGCACACCGGGGAGCTGTTTTTT; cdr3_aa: CASSLTGAHTGELFF
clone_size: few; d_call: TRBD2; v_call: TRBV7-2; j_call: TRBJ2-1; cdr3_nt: TGTGCCAGCAGCGCGGGACTAGCGGTAAATGAGCAGTTCTTC; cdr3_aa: CASSAGLAVNEQFF
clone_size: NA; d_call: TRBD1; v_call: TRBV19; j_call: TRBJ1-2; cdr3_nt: TGTGCCAGTAGTATCCGACAGGGAAACTATGGCTACACCTTC; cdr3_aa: CASSIRQGNYGYTF
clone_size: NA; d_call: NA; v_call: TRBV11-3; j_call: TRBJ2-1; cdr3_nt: TGTGCCAGCAGCTTCCGAGGTGAGCAGTTCTTC; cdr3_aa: CASSFRGEQFF
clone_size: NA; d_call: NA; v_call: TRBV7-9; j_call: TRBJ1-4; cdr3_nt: TGTGCCAGCAGCTTAGCGGGGGAAGGTTCTGAAAAACTGTTTTTT; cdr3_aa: CASSLAGEGSEKLFF
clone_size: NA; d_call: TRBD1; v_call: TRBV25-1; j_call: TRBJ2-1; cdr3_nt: TGTGCCAGCAGTAGACAGGGACCCGATGAGCAGTTCTTC; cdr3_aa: CASSRQGPDEQFF
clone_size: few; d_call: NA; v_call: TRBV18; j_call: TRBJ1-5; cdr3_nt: TGTGCCAGCTCACCTGAGGCTGGGAGCAATCAGCCCCAGCATTTT; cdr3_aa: CASSPEAGSNQPQHF
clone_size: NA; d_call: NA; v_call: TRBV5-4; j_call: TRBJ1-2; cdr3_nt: TGTGCCAGCAGCCTCCACGGCACGTATGGCTACACCTTC; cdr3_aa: CASSLHGTYGYTF
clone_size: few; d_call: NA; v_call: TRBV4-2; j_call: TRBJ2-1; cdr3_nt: TGTGCCAGCAGCCGTGGCGGTCCTGATGAGCAGTTCTTC; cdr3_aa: CASSRGGPDEQFF
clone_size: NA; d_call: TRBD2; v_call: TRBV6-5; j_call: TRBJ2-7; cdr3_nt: TGTGCCAGCAGTTTAGTAGCGGGGGGTTCCTACGAGCAGTACTTC; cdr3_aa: CASSLVAGGSYEQYF
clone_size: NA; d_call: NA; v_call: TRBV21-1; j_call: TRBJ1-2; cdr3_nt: TGTGCCAGCAGCAAAGGGGACAGCGAGGTGTGGAACTATGGCTACACCTTC; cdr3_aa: CASSKGDSEVWNYGYTF
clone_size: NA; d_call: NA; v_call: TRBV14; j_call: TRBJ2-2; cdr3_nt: TGTGCCAGCAGCCAAGACGCAGGGTTCGCGAACACCGGGGAGCTGTTTTTT; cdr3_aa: CASSQDAGFANTGELFF
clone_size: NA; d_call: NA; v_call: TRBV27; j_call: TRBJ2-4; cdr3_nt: TGTGCCAGCAGTAGACAGAGTACCCTAAACATTCAGTACTTC; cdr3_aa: CASSRQSTLNIQYF
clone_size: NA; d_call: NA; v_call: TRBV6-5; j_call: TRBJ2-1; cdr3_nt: TGTGCCAGCAGTCCCTTGACGGGGTACAATGAGCAGTTCTTC; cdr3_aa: CASSPLTGYNEQFF
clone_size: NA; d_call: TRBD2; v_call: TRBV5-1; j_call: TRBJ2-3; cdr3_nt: TGCGCCAGCAGCTTGCGCGGGAGACCCACAGATACGCAGTATTTT; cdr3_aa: CASSLRGRPTDTQYF
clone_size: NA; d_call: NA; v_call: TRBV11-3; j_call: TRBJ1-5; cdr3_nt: TGTGCCAGCAGCTTATGGCGCAATCAGCCCCAGCATTTT; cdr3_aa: CASSLWRNQPQHF
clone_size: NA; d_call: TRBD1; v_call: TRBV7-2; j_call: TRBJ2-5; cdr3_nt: TGTGCCAGCAGCTTAGCTGGACAGGGGAAGACCCAGTACTTC; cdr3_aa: CASSLAGQGKTQYF
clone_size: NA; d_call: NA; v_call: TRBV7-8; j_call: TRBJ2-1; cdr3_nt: TGTGCCAGCAGCCCCCACAGGGAGGGGTACAATGAGCAGTTCTTC; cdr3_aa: CASSPHREGYNEQFF
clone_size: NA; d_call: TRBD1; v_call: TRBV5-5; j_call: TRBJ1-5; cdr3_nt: TGTGCCAGCAGCCTGACAGGGGGTTCAGCTCAGCCCCAGCATTTT; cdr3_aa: CASSLTGGSAQPQHF
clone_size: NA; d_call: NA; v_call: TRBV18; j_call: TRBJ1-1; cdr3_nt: TGTGCCAGCTCCGGGCTCCTAGGAGGCACTGAAGCTTTCTTT; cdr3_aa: CASSGLLGGTEAFF
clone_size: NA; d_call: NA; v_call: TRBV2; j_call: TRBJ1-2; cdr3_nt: TGTGCCAGCAGGTACAGGGAAGGAGTCTATGGCTACACCTTC; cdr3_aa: CASRYREGVYGYTF